Below, 3 T cell receptor beta chains from the same sample are listed, as sequenced in a study of blood T cell repertoires in COVID-19. The method was immunoSEQ multiplex PCR; TCRdb's version includes in-frame clones alone and lacks a portion of them. The data show about 200,000 clones, with about four fifths seen just once and around 5.9% held by the top ten. The sequencing input was peripheral blood. The receptors here all came from a middle-aged woman with COVID-19, enrolled during active disease.

This chain uses TRBV27 with TRBJ2-5; D is ambiguous. The CDR3 covers 13 residues. V was pared by 6 bases and J by 3 bases, with 11 bases between. Germline-derived CDR1 and CDR2 are MNHEY and SMNVEV (reference sequence). CDR3 amino acids: CASSRGFEETQYF. The CDR3 nucleotides read TGTGCCAGCAGCCGAGGTTTCGAAGAGACCCAGTACTTC.

Turning to this clone: Other nucleotide sequences in the sample specify the same CDR3. The chain employs TRBV11-3 and TRBJ2-1, with a weak D call TRBD2 (5 bases). The CDR3 is 15 residues long. Germline V gives CDR1 SGHNT, CDR2 YENEEA. Trimming left V 0 bases short and J 0 bases short, with 6 bases between. The CDR3 spells CASSLDGSSYNEQFF. CDR3 DNA: TGTGCCAGCAGCTTAGATGGGAGCTCCTACAATGAGCAGTTCTTC. Full variable domain (remainder filled in from reference TRBV11-3 and TRBJ2-1): EAGVVQSPRYKIIEKKQPVAFWCNPISGHNTLYWYLQNLGQGPELLIRYENEEAVDDSQLPKDRFSAERLKGVDSTLKIQPAELGDSAVYLCASSLDGSSYNEQFFGPGTRLTVL.

This chain uses TRBV10-3 with TRBJ1-2; 8 nucleotides match TRBD1. This CDR3 has 18 residues. After removal of 3 bases from V and 1 base from J, the junction contained 13 bases not matched to a gene. Germline V gene data show CDR1 as ENHRY and CDR2 as SYGVKD. The CDR3 spells CAISDLGQGRLGNYGYTF. CDR3 in DNA: TGTGCCATCAGTGATTTAGGACAGGGCCGTTTAGGTAACTATGGCTACACCTTC.